These 26 T cell receptor beta chains were sequenced from one sample in a study of blood T cell repertoires in COVID-19. Some clones are missing from TCRdb's copy, which holds only in-frame ones; the method was immunoSEQ multiplex PCR. The profile shows 150,000 to 200,000 clones, about 80% of them singletons. The sample taken for sequencing was peripheral blood. These receptors were collected from a woman aged 80 or over with acute or convalescent COVID-19.

The V and J genes are TRBV5-1 and TRBJ2-3; 8 bases map to TRBD2. CDR3 size: 19 residues. Germline values: CDR1 SGHRS, CDR2 YFSETQ. Trimming removed 4 bases from V and 3 bases from J; junction bases left unmatched: 19. The CDR3 is CASSPWGSGDRAGTDTQYF. CDR3 coding DNA: TGCGCCAGCAGCCCGTGGGGTAGCGGGGACCGCGCCGGAACAGATACGCAGTATTTT.

This clone showed up just a few times. The rearrangement links TRBV5-6 to TRBJ1-2; the D gene is possibly TRBD1 (5 bases). The CDR3 contains 16 residues. With 0 bases removed from V and 4 bases from J, the gap between germline ends came to 16 bases. CDR1 is SGHDT and CDR2 is YYEEEE in the germline V gene. The CDR3 DNA reads as TGTGCCAGCAGCTTGGCTGGGGGGGGAAGAAGCTATGGCTACACCTTC. It encodes CASSLAGGGRSYGYTF.

This chain links TRBV3-1 (or the pseudogene TRBV3-2) with TRBJ2-2; 9 bases line up with TRBD2. The trim removed 4 bases at V and 7 bases at J, leaving 13 bases unmatched. The CDR3 is made up of 17 amino acids. Germline CDR1 LGHDT, CDR2 YNNKEL (reference sequence). The CDR3 DNA reads as TGTGCCAGCAGCCCAATGCGTGGCGGGAGGGCCGGCGGGGAGCTGTTTTTT. It yields the protein CASSPMRGGRAGGELFF.

V is TRBV21-1 and J is TRBJ2-4; TRBD2 reflects the table's D call only, with no check against the DNA. TRBV21-1 is a known pseudogene. The CDR3 covers 17 residues. The CDR3 DNA is TGTGCCAGCAGCAATCCCCTACGGGAGCCCGCCAAAAACATTCAGTACTTC. Amino acids: CASSNPLREPAKNIQYF.

This clone was observed at least ten times. This chain connects TRBV9 to TRBJ2-3, with D possibly being TRBD2 (6 bases). This CDR3 is 15 amino acids long. CDR1 is SGDLS, CDR2 YYNGEE, per germline. The V and J ends lost 0 bases and 5 bases respectively, with 13 bases between them. The CDR3 loop reads CASSVASGEGDTQYF. The DNA for the CDR3 is TGTGCCAGCAGCGTAGCGTCGGGAGAGGGAGATACGCAGTATTTT.

V gene TRBV4-3 combines with J gene TRBJ2-3; TRBD2 is a possible D gene (6 bases). Germline V CDR1 and CDR2: LGHNA, YSLEER. CDR3 length: 15 residues. V was pared by 1 base and J by 8 bases, with 16 bases between. The CDR3 bases are TGCGCCAGCAGCCAAGGACTAGACGGCGCGGGTACGCAGTATTTT. It is translated as CASSQGLDGAGTQYF.

The chain recombines TRBV6-4 with TRBJ2-3; TRBD2 matches 10 bases. The length of the CDR3 is 15 residues. Germline V gene lookup returns CDR1 MRHNA and CDR2 SNTAGT. With V trimmed by 3 bases and J by 4 bases, 4 bases remained unmatched. CDR3 sequence: CASSDGSGGSDTQYF. CDR3 DNA sequence: TGTGCCAGCAGTGATGGTAGCGGGGGGTCAGATACGCAGTATTTT.

This sequence joins TRBV9 and TRBJ2-7; weak D call: TRBD2 (6 bases). This CDR3 spans 19 amino acids. Germline CDR1 is SGDLS and CDR2 is YYNGEE. V dropped 7 bases and J dropped 5 bases, with 34 bases sitting between them. The CDR3 coding sequence is TGTGCCAGCCTCGGGTGGGCCCCGCGGGGACCAGCCTTCGTAGACGAGCAGTACTTC. Amino acid sequence: CASLGWAPRGPAFVDEQYF.

The V gene is TRBV7-9, the J gene TRBJ1-4, with 9 bases matching TRBD1. V shed 5 bases and J 4 bases; nucleotides not matched to a gene: 5. CDR1 SEHNR and CDR2 FQNEAQ come from the germline V gene (reference sequence). The CDR3 spans 15 residues. Here the CDR3 DNA reads TGTGCCAGCAGCATGCCGGGACAGGGTAATGAAAAACTGTTTTTT. It is translated as CASSMPGQGNEKLFF.

This clone occurred once. The V call is TRBV6-2 or TRBV6-3, the J call TRBJ1-2; D is possibly TRBD1 (6 bases). This CDR3 is 17 amino acids long. The germline V gene has CDR1 MNHEY and CDR2 SVGEGT. V shed 0 bases and J shed 3 bases, with 17 bases lying between them. The CDR3 DNA sequence: TGTGCCAGCAGTTACTCGATATCCAGGTCAGGGGACTATGGCTACACCTTC. Translation: CASSYSISRSGDYGYTF.

Here the CDR3 reads CASSTGTRGFREQYF. In nucleotides, the CDR3 is TGTGCCAGCAGCACCGGGACTAGGGGTTTTCGCGAGCAGTACTTC. The V call is TRBV3-1 (or the pseudogene TRBV3-2), the J call TRBJ2-7, with TRBD2 matching 8 bases. Per the germline V gene, CDR1 is LGHDT and CDR2 is YNNKEL (reference sequence). V lost 5 bases to trimming and J lost 6 bases; unmatched junction nucleotides: 12. The CDR3 has 15 residues.

The chain couples TRBV6-5 to TRBJ1-1; 7 bases fit TRBD1. CDR3 size: 13 residues. V shed 6 bases, J shed 6 bases, and the junction held 7 bases outside the gene matches. Germline CDR1 and CDR2: MNHEY and SVGAGI. CDR3 amino acids: CASRGTEEAEAFF. DNA of the CDR3: TGTGCCAGCAGAGGGACAGAGGAGGCTGAAGCTTTCTTT.

The V gene is TRBV3-1 (or the pseudogene TRBV3-2), the J gene TRBJ2-2, with D perhaps matching TRBD1 (5 bases). CDR1 is LGHDT and CDR2 is YNNKEL in the germline V gene (reference sequence). V lost 3 bases and J 2 bases, leaving 10 bases between the germline ends. CDR3 size: 15 residues. CDR3 region: CASSHRQLNTGELFF. CDR3 in DNA: TGTGCCAGCAGCCACCGACAGTTAAACACCGGGGAGCTGTTTTTT.

The rearrangement joins TRBV7-2 to TRBJ1-2; 9 positions agree with TRBD1. J gave up 5 bases and V 4 bases, and 11 bases lay outside the gene matches. The CDR3 consists of 16 residues. Germline assignment: CDR1 SGHTA and CDR2 FQGNSA. The CDR3 here is CASSSPAGTGPYGYTF. The CDR3 DNA reads as TGTGCCAGCAGCTCCCCCGCCGGGACAGGGCCATATGGCTACACCTTC.

The count of this clone is one. This chain uses TRBV5-6 with TRBJ2-3, with a possible D match to TRBD1 (6 bases). CDR1 is SGHDT and CDR2 is YYEEEE in the germline V gene. V was shortened by 0 bases and J by 2 bases, with 10 bases between the two germline ends. The CDR3 runs 15 residues. CDR3: CASSLVGQYTDTQYF. Written as DNA, the CDR3 is TGTGCCAGCAGCTTGGTCGGACAGTACACAGATACGCAGTATTTT.

This clone was counted between two and nine times. The V and J genes are TRBV4-1 and TRBJ2-7; 9 positions agree with TRBD1. V lost 3 bases to trimming and J lost 5 bases; unmatched junction nucleotides: 2. The CDR3 runs 13 residues. Germline-derived CDR1 and CDR2 are MGHRA and YSYEKL. The CDR3 reads CASSQNRGHEQYF. In DNA form, the CDR3 reads TGCGCCAGCAGCCAGAACAGGGGGCACGAGCAGTACTTC.

The V call is TRBV18, the J call TRBJ2-5, with D uncertain. This CDR3 region has 14 residues. Germline loops: CDR1 KGHSH, CDR2 LQKENI. Between the trimmed V and J ends, which lost 4 bases and 0 bases, there was a span of 9 bases. CDR3 DNA sequence: TGTGCCAGCTCACAGCAACCGTACCAAGAGACCCAGTACTTC. It encodes CASSQQPYQETQYF.

The genes are TRBV7-9 and TRBJ1-6; perhaps TRBD1 as D (5 bases). V lost 6 bases and J lost 7, with 13 bases in between. This CDR3 contains 14 residues. CDR1 is SEHNR and CDR2 is FQNEAQ in the germline V gene (reference sequence). CDR3 in amino acids: CASRLTGRNSPLHF. The CDR3 DNA sequence: TGTGCCAGCAGGTTAACAGGAAGAAATTCACCCCTCCACTTT.

The gene calls are TRBV7-9 and TRBJ1-1; D is perhaps TRBD1 (5 bases). The CDR3 extends over 15 amino acids. Trimming stripped 5 bases from V and 1 base from J, with 14 bases between. CDR1 SEHNR and CDR2 FQNEAQ come from the germline V gene (reference sequence). CDR3 region: CASSPGRARNTEAFF. CDR3 sequence (DNA): TGTGCCAGCAGCCCAGGCAGGGCCAGGAACACTGAAGCTTTCTTT.

The chain is built from TRBV12-3 or TRBV12-4 and TRBJ2-5, with 9 positions matching TRBD1. The CDR3 loop spans 13 amino acids. Trimming at V came to 7 bases and at J to 3 bases, leaving 3 bases not matched to a gene. CDR3 in DNA: TGTGCCAGCAACGACAGGGGGGAAGAGACCCAGTACTTC. Protein: CASNDRGEETQYF.

The chain has TRBV5-8 and TRBJ2-7; TRBD2 matches 11 bases. The V gene's germline CDR1 is SGHTS and CDR2 YDEGEE. There are 17 residues in the CDR3. The V gene end was trimmed by 1 base and the J gene end by 4 bases; junction bases not matched to a gene: 10. CDR3 residues: CASSLFPASGRMYEQYF. In DNA, the CDR3 is TGTGCCAGCAGCTTGTTTCCTGCTAGCGGGAGGATGTACGAGCAGTACTTC.

This clone occurred once. CDR3 in amino acids: CASSFRDRVFKSEAFF. CDR3 bases: TGTGCCAGCAGCTTTCGGGACAGGGTTTTTAAGTCTGAAGCTTTCTTT. This chain links TRBV13 with TRBJ1-1; TRBD1 matches 9 bases. Germline trimming cut 3 bases from V and 6 bases from J; bases unmatched to any gene: 11. The CDR3 covers 16 residues. CDR1 is PRHDT, CDR2 FYEKMQ, per germline (reference sequence).

Worth noting for this clone: A junction end diverges from the germline sequence, so it may reflect a read error. The chain carries TRBV9 and TRBJ1-3, with TRBD1 matching 8 bases. This CDR3 region has 14 residues. Germline assignment: CDR1 SGDLS and CDR2 YYNGEE. As DNA, the CDR3 is TGTGCCAGCAGCGTAGGGGGAGACAGGGGTCCATCCAAGTTT. Amino acids: CASSVGGDRGPSKF.

The chain is built from TRBV7-6 and TRBJ2-3; 8 nucleotides agree with TRBD2. Germline V lookup: CDR1 SGHVS, CDR2 FNYEAQ. The ends lost 5 bases at V and 0 bases at J; junction bases unmatched: 7. The CDR3 contains 16 residues. CDR3 DNA: TGTGCCAGCAGCCCCCAGCGGGGGACTAGCACAGATACGCAGTATTTT. This sequence encodes CASSPQRGTSTDTQYF.

The rearrangement uses TRBV18 and TRBJ2-3; TRBD2 agrees at 8 bases. V was pared by 6 bases and J by 1 base, with 6 bases of the junction left unmatched. There are 15 residues in the CDR3. Germline loops: CDR1 KGHSH, CDR2 LQKENI. For the CDR3, the DNA is TGTGCCAGCTCCCAGTGGCGGGGGGGCACAGATACGCAGTATTTT. It specifies CASSQWRGGTDTQYF.

The chain uses TRBV11-2 and TRBJ1-5; the D is unclear. Germline assignment: CDR1 SGHAT and CDR2 FQNNGV. Trimming cost V 3 bases and J 3 bases, with 6 bases left between them. The CDR3 length is 13 residues. The CDR3 DNA sequence: TGTGCCAGCAGCTTTTATCCCAATCAGCCCCAGCATTTT. It translates to CASSFYPNQPQHF.